This entry describes one T cell receptor (beta chain). These data belong to a study of shared T cell receptors in the human thymus. CDR3 length: 15 amino acids. Germline lookup yields CDR1 MNHNS and CDR2 SASEGT. V lost 0 bases and J lost 0; bases outside the gene matches: 2. Profiling relied on immunoSEQ multiplex PCR, and the TCRdb table lists in-frame clones only, not all of them. This sample carries under 700,000 clones, around 78% of them seen once, and the ten largest clones take more than 0.01%. These data also featured in a second study, about human thymus T cells. From that report: Infants served as donors; they were healthy and Finnish and were having corrective surgery for congenital heart defects. Obtained as resections during corrective heart surgery, the thymus tissue was then studied. Apparent bias marked the V and J gene usage of thymic and blood repertoires. In unrelated individuals, thymic repertoires overlapped highly, according to related research.

The sequencing input was thymocytes. The clonotype comes from a boy under three years old with a congenital heart defect. The chain recombines TRBV6-1 with TRBJ2-7; 7 nucleotides match TRBD2. The CDR3 bases are TGTGCCAGCAGTGAAGCGCGGGGGTTCTCCTACGAGCAGTACTTC. Its protein product is CASSEARGFSYEQYF.